This T cell receptor beta chain comes out of a study of cytomegalovirus exposure and HLA in healthy donors. Regarding donors, all were healthy bone marrow donors. This clone has just a few counts. Trimming stripped 3 bases from V and 4 bases from J, with 13 bases between. Germline-derived CDR1 and CDR2 are SGHRS and YFSETQ. The CDR3 has 15 amino acids. Amplification used 60 Vbeta primers and 13 Jbeta primers. Sequencing was performed with immunoSEQ multiplex PCR; in TCRdb, only in-frame clones are kept and a portion is missing. There are 70,000 to 90,000 clones in the sample; roughly 61% occur only once, and roughly 15% lies in the top ten.

The sequencing sample was made of PBMCs. The TCR was taken from a woman aged 40 to 49 in good health and CMV-seropositive. V and J are TRBV5-1 and TRBJ1-4; D is unresolved. CDR3 sequence (DNA): TGCGCCAGCAGCTGGGCCGGGAGACATAATGAAAAACTGTTTTTT. As protein: CASSWAGRHNEKLFF.